The entry below gives a single TCR beta chain sequence along with its context. This specimen belongs to a study of T cell responses to AZD1222 COVID-19 vaccine. CDR3 size: 13 residues. V lost 10 bases to trimming and J lost 7 bases, with 16 bases between them. The germline CDR1 and CDR2 sequences are KGHDR and SFDVKD. The repertoire was sequenced with immunoSEQ multiplex PCR; TCRdb's copy has only in-frame clones and lacks some. The sample includes some 130,000 clones, 85% to 90% of them seen just once. The chain recombines TRBV24-1 with TRBJ2-1, with D tentatively TRBD2 (6 bases). The source is an adult in good health. The sequencing here drew on peripheral blood, taken on day 0 of AZD1222 vaccination. CDR3 DNA: TGTGCCACGGAGGGATCTGGGAAGAATGAGCAGTTCTTC. This translates into CATEGSGKNEQFF.